These 20 T cell receptor beta chains came from one sample sequenced in a study of human T cells and chemical hapten exposure. Stated time point: healthy volunteer bleed at 2 weeks. Total RNA came from unfractionated whole blood. One entry per CDR3 protein results from TCRdb running MiXCR on the RACE reads. The sample shows 130,000 or so distinct CDR3 sequences, about 9% of them seen only once. Input material: whole blood. The receptor source for this set is a male donor in good health. Some clones in this sample may be carry-over from other donors' samples.

This clonotype was counted at least ten times. This chain joins TRBV19 and TRBJ1-1; D is undetermined. Trimming stripped 5 bases from V and 1 base from J, with 11 bases between. The CDR3 totals 14 residues. The germline V gene encodes CDR1 LNHDA and CDR2 SQIVND (reference sequence). The chain's CDR3 is CASSPYKENTEAFF. CDR3 DNA sequence: TGTGCCAGTAGTCCATACAAGGAGAACACTGAAGCTTTCTTT. Filled out from reference TRBV19 and TRBJ1-1, the complete variable domain reads DGGITQSPKYLFRKEGQNVTLSCEQNLNHDAMYWYRQDPGQGLRLIYYSQIVNDFQKGDIAEGYSVSREKKESFPLTVTSAQKNPTAFYLCASSPYKENTEAFFGQGTRLTVV.

This clonotype was recorded many times. The J gene is TRBJ2-3, the V gene TRBV12-3 or TRBV12-4; tentatively, D is TRBD1 or TRBD2 (5 bases each). The length of the CDR3 is 14 residues. The germline V and J ends were trimmed by 3 bases and 11 bases, with 18 bases remaining between them. CDR3 protein: CASSFRDPPREQYF. The CDR3, as DNA: TGTGCCAGCAGTTTTCGGGACCCTCCTCGAGAGCAGTATTTT.

The chain has TRBV5-1 and TRBJ2-5; possibly TRBD1 for D (6 bases). The CDR3 extends over 16 amino acids. V was trimmed by 4 bases and J by 2 bases, leaving 18 bases between them. Germline V gene lookup returns CDR1 SGHRS and CDR2 YFSETQ. The CDR3 is CASSLVFDRIQETQYF. Written as DNA, the CDR3 is TGCGCCAGCAGCCTGGTCTTTGACAGGATACAAGAGACCCAGTACTTC.

V and J are TRBV6-4 and TRBJ1-1; D might be TRBD1 (5 bases). This CDR3 has 14 residues. Germline V gene lookup returns CDR1 MRHNA and CDR2 SNTAGT. Trimming shortened V by 5 bases and J by 4 bases, and 14 bases separated the two germline ends. DNA of the CDR3: TGTGCCAGCAGTCCGCGAGGGGCGGGCACTGAAGCTTTCTTT. It translates to CASSPRGAGTEAFF.

This clonotype showed up many times. CDR3 region: CASRGGLGNQPQHF. CDR3 sequence (DNA): TGTGCCAGCAGAGGGGGTTTGGGCAATCAGCCCCAGCATTTT. The V gene is TRBV27, the J gene TRBJ1-5, with a weak D call TRBD1 (6 bases). The CDR3 sequence is 14 residues long. Deletions cut 6 bases from V and 2 bases from J, with 11 bases between. CDR1 is MNHEY and CDR2 is SMNVEV in the germline V gene (reference sequence).

CDR3 amino acids: CAISGLAGAQETQYF. The CDR3 nucleotides read TGTGCCATCAGTGGCCTAGCGGGGGCACAAGAGACCCAGTACTTC. The V and J genes are TRBV10-3 and TRBJ2-5; 10 positions agree with TRBD2. CDR3 length: 15 amino acids. The junction had 4 bases not matched to a gene; V was cut back by 4 bases and J by 2 bases. Germline CDR1 ENHRY, CDR2 SYGVKD.

The V gene is TRBV19, the J gene TRBJ1-6; TRBD1 aligns across 9 bases. The germline gives CDR1 LNHDA, CDR2 SQIVND (reference sequence). The CDR3 extends over 15 amino acids. J lost 14 bases, V lost 3 bases, and 11 bases had no gene match. The CDR3 coding sequence is TGTGCCAGTAGTATTGCGGGACAGGGCTACAAGGCCCTCCACTTT. Protein sequence: CASSIAGQGYKALHF.

This clonotype was observed a handful of times. This sequence joins TRBV11-2 and TRBJ2-4, with 10 bases fitting TRBD2. The CDR3 consists of 16 residues. The V and J ends lost 1 base and 3 bases, in that order; junction bases with no gene match: 3. CDR1 is SGHAT, CDR2 FQNNGV, per germline. The CDR3 region has the DNA TGTGCCAGCAGCTTAGCTACTAGCGGGAACAAAAACATTCAGTACTTC. Residues: CASSLATSGNKNIQYF.

By share of the sample, this clonotype is medium-sized (0.01 to 0.1%). This chain joins TRBV19 and TRBJ2-1; 9 nucleotides agree with TRBD2. Germline values: CDR1 LNHDA, CDR2 SQIVND (reference sequence). The CDR3 contains 15 residues. V was pared by 3 bases and J by 6 bases, with 6 bases of the junction left unmatched. CDR3 amino acids: CASSISSGSLNEQFF. CDR3 nucleotides: TGTGCCAGTAGTATCAGTAGCGGGAGTCTCAATGAGCAGTTCTTC.

The genes are TRBV5-1 and TRBJ2-1; no clear D gene. V dropped 0 bases and J dropped 6 bases, with 19 bases sitting between them. Germline-derived CDR1 and CDR2 are SGHRS and YFSETQ. The CDR3 is 17 amino acids. CDR3 sequence reads: CASSLDGPISRGNEQFF. The CDR3 bases are TGCGCCAGCAGCTTGGATGGGCCGATAAGCCGCGGCAATGAGCAGTTCTTC.

The CDR3 sequence is CASSLAAGLGYEQYF. CDR3 nucleotide sequence: TGTGCCAGCAGCTTAGCGGCAGGGTTGGGCTACGAGCAGTACTTC. The V gene is TRBV7-8, the J gene TRBJ2-7, with D possibly matching TRBD1 (5 bases). This CDR3 comprises 15 residues. Deletions cut 0 bases from V and 3 bases from J, with 12 bases between. In germline, CDR1 is SGHVS, CDR2 FQNEAQ.

This chain uses TRBV2 with TRBJ2-7; D is tentatively TRBD1 or TRBD2 (5 bases each). The CDR3 extends over 13 amino acids. Trimming removed 5 bases at V and 3 bases at J, with 11 bases between. Germline CDR1 is SNHLY and CDR2 is FYNNEI. Here the CDR3 reads CASSSRDDYEQYF. CDR3 bases: TGTGCCAGCAGTTCCCGGGACGACTACGAGCAGTACTTC.

CDR3 bases: TGCGCCAGCAGGACTGACACCTCCTACAATGAGCAGTTCTTC. Translated: CASRTDTSYNEQFF. The chain recombines TRBV10-2 with TRBJ2-1, with D unclear. V was pared by 6 bases and J by 0 bases, with 9 bases between. Germline CDR1 and CDR2: WSHSY and SAAADI. The CDR3 totals 14 residues.

In its sample, this clonotype was seen a few times. This rearrangement joins TRBV29-1 to TRBJ2-2; no definite D call. CDR3 length equals 12 residues. Looked up from germline, CDR1 is SQVTM and CDR2 is ANQGSEA. The ends were cut back, 7 bases at V and 1 base at J, with 7 bases in the middle. The CDR3 region is CSANRNTGELFF. For the CDR3, the DNA is TGCAGCGCCAACAGGAACACCGGGGAGCTGTTTTTT.

This clonotype was detected only a few times. The gene calls are TRBV6-2 or TRBV6-3 and TRBJ2-7, with 10 bases that match TRBD1. The CDR3 covers 14 residues. Germline V gives CDR1 MNHEY, CDR2 SVGEGT. Losses at the gene ends were 10 bases for V and 3 bases for J; bases not matched to a gene: 9. In nucleotides, the CDR3 is TGTGCCACCCGCCCGGGACAGGGGTTCTACGAGCAGTACTTC. Translated, it gives CATRPGQGFYEQYF.

This clonotype was seen many times. The chain joins TRBV2 to TRBJ2-7, with 8 bases that match TRBD2. Germline-derived CDR1 and CDR2 are SNHLY and FYNNEI. Trimming removed 7 bases from V and 3 bases from J; junction bases left unmatched: 8. This CDR3 has 14 amino acids. The CDR3 sequence: CASTVREVYYEQYF. The CDR3 coding sequence is TGTGCCAGCACGGTGCGGGAGGTATACTACGAGCAGTACTTC.

This clonotype was found many times. The J gene is TRBJ2-3, the V gene TRBV10-2, with 9 bases identical to TRBD2. Germline V gene data show CDR1 as WSHSY and CDR2 as SAAADI. J gave up 12 bases and V 2 bases, and 9 bases lay outside the gene matches. CDR3 length: 14 residues. The CDR3 region is CASSEERREGPQYF. DNA of the CDR3: TGCGCCAGCAGTGAGGAAAGGCGGGAGGGCCCCCAGTATTTT.

With respect to this clonotype: Since a much larger clone is just one base distant, this may be a read error. The CDR3 loop is CSATRGNDSNQPQHF. The CDR3 coding sequence is TGCAGTGCAACGAGGGGAAACGACAGCAATCAGCCCCAGCATTTT. The chain employs TRBV20-1 and TRBJ1-5, with D tentatively TRBD1 (5 bases). The V and J ends lost 6 bases and 1 base respectively, with 16 bases between them. The CDR3 has 15 residues. Germline V lookup: CDR1 DFQATT, CDR2 SNEGSKA (reference sequence).

This clonotype occurred a few times. This rearrangement joins TRBV5-1 to TRBJ1-1; D gene unclear. Germline V gives CDR1 SGHRS, CDR2 YFSETQ. The CDR3 covers 13 residues. The ends were cut back, 0 bases at V and 5 bases at J, with 8 bases in the middle. CDR3 region: CASSLGQRTEAFF. As DNA, the CDR3 is TGCGCCAGCAGCTTGGGGCAGCGGACTGAAGCTTTCTTT.

This clonotype has a handful of counts. V and J are TRBV12-3 or TRBV12-4 and TRBJ2-5, with 12 bases aligning to TRBD2. Trimming at V came to 9 bases and at J to 5 bases, leaving 7 bases not matched to a gene. The CDR3 has 14 residues. CDR3 coding DNA: TGTGCCAGTTGGACTAGCGGGATTTATGAGACCCAGTACTTC. This translates into CASWTSGIYETQYF.